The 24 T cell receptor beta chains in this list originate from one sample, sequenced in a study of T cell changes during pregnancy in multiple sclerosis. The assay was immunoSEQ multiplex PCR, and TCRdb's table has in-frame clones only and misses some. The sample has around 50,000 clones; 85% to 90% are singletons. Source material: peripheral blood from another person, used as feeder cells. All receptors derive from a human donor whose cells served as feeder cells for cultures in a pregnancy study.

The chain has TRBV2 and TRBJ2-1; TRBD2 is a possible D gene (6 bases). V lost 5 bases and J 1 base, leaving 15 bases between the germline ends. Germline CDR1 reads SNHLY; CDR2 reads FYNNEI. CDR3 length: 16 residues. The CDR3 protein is CASSKAGLPSYNEQFF. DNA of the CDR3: TGTGCCAGCAGTAAGGCGGGACTTCCTTCCTACAATGAGCAGTTCTTC.

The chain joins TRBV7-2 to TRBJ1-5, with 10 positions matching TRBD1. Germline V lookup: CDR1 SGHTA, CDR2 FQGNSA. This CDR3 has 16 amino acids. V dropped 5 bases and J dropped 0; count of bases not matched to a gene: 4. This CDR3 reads CASSPRTGGSNQPQHF. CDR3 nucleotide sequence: TGTGCCAGCAGCCCCCGGACAGGGGGTAGCAATCAGCCCCAGCATTTT.

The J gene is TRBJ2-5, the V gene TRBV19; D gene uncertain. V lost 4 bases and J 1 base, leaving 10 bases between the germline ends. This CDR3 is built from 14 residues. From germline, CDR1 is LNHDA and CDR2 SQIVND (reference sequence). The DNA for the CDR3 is TGTGCCAGTAGTAGCAGGAACTCCCAAGAGACCCAGTACTTC. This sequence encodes CASSSRNSQETQYF.

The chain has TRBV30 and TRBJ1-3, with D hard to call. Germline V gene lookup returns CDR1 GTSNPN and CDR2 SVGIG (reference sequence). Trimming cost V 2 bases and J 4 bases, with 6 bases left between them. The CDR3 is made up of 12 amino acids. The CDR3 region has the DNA TGTGCCTGGAGTTCGGGGGGAAACACCATATATTTT. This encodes CAWSSGGNTIYF.

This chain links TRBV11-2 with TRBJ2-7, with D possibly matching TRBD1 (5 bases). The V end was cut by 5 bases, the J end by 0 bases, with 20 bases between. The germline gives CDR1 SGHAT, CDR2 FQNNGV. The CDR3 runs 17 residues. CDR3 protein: CASSPARTPKSSYEQYF. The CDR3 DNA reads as TGTGCCAGCAGCCCAGCTAGGACACCTAAGAGCTCCTACGAGCAGTACTTC.

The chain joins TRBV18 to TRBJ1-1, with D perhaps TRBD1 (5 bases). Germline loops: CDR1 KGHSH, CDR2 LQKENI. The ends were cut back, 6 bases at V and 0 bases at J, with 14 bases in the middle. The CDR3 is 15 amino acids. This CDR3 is CASSPGGRMNTEAFF. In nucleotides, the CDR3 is TGTGCCAGCTCCCCTGGGGGAAGGATGAACACTGAAGCTTTCTTT.

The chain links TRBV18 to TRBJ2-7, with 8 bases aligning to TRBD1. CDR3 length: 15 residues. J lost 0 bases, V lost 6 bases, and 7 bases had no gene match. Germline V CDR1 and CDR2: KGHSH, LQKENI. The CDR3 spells CASSQPGQVSYEQYF. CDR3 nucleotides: TGTGCCAGCTCCCAACCGGGACAGGTCTCCTACGAGCAGTACTTC. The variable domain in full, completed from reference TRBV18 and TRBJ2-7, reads NAGVMQNPRHLVRRRGQEARLRCSPMKGHSHVYWYRQLPEEGLKFMVYLQKENIIDESGMPKERFSAEFPKEGPSILRIQQVVRGDSAAYFCASSQPGQVSYEQYFGPGTRLTVT.

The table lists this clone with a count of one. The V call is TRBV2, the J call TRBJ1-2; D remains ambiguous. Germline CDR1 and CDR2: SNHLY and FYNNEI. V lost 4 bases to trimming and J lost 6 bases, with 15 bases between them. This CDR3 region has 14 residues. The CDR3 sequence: CASSGRRGMDGYTF. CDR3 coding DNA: TGTGCCAGCAGTGGCCGACGGGGTATGGATGGCTACACCTTC.

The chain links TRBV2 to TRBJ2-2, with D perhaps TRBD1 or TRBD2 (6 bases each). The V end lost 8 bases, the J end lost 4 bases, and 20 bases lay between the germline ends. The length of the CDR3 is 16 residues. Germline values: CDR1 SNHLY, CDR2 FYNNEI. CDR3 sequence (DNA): TGTGCCAGCGCGAGGAGGGACACCCCTCCCACCGGGGAGCTGTTTTTT. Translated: CASARRDTPPTGELFF. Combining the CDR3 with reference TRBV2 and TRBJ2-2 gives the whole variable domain EPEVTQTPSHQVTQMGQEVILRCVPISNHLYFYWYRQILGQKVEFLVSFYNNEISEKSEIFDDQFSVERPDGSNFTLKIRSTKLEDSAMYFCASARRDTPPTGELFFGEGSRLTVL.

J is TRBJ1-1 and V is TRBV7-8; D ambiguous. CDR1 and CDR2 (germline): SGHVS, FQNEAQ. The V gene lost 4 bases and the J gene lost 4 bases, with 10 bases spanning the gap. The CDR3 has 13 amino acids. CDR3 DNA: TGTGCCAGCAGCTCTGGATGGGGCACTGAAGCTTTCTTT. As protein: CASSSGWGTEAFF.

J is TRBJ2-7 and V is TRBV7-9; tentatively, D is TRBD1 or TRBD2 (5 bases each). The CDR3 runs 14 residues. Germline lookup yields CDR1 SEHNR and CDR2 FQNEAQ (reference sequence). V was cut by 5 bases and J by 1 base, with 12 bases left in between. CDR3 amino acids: CASSLLGDSYEQYF. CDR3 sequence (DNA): TGTGCCAGCAGCCTGCTGGGGGATTCCTACGAGCAGTACTTC.

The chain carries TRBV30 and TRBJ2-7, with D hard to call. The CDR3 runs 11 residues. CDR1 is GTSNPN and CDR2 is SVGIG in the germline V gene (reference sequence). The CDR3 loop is CVGESSYEQYF. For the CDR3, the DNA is TGTGTTGGCGAGAGCTCCTACGAGCAGTACTTC.

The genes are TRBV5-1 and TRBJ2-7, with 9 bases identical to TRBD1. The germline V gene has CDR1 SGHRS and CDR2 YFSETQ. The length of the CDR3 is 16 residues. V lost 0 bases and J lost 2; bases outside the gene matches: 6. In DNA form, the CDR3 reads TGCGCCAGCAGCTTGGGCCGACAGGGGGTTCCCTACGAGCAGTACTTC. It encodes CASSLGRQGVPYEQYF.

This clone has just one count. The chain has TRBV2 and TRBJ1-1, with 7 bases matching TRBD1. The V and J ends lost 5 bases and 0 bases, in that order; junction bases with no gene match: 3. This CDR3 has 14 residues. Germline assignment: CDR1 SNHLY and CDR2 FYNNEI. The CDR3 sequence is CASSWGQMNTEAFF. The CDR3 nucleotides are TGTGCCAGCAGTTGGGGACAGATGAACACTGAAGCTTTCTTT. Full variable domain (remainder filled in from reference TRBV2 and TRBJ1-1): EPEVTQTPSHQVTQMGQEVILRCVPISNHLYFYWYRQILGQKVEFLVSFYNNEISEKSEIFDDQFSVERPDGSNFTLKIRSTKLEDSAMYFCASSWGQMNTEAFFGQGTRLTVV.

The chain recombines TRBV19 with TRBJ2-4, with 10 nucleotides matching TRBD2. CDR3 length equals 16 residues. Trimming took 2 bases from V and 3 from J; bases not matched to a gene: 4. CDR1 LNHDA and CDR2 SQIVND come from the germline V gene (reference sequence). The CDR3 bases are TGTGCCAGTAGTATAAGCGGGGGGGCCCTCAAAAACATTCAGTACTTC. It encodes CASSISGGALKNIQYF.

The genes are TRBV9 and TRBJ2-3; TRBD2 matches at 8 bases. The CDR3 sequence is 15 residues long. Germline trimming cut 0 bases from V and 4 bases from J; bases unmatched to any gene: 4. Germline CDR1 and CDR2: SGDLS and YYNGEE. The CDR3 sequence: CASSVASGGPDTQYF. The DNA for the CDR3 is TGTGCCAGCAGCGTAGCAAGCGGGGGTCCAGATACGCAGTATTTT. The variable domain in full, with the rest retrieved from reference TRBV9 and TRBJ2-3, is DSGVTQTPKHLITATGQRVTLRCSPRSGDLSVYWYQQSLDQGLQFLIQYYNGEERAKGNILERFSAQQFPDLHSELNLSSLELGDSALYFCASSVASGGPDTQYFGPGTRLTVL.

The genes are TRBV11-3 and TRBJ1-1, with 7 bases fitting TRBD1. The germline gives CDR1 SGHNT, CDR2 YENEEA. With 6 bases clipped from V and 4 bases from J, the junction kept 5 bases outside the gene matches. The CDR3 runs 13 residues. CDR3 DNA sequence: TGTGCCAGCAGTCCGACAGGGTCCACTGAAGCTTTCTTT. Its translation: CASSPTGSTEAFF. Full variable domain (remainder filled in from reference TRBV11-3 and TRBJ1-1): EAGVVQSPRYKIIEKKQPVAFWCNPISGHNTLYWYLQNLGQGPELLIRYENEEAVDDSQLPKDRFSAERLKGVDSTLKIQPAELGDSAVYLCASSPTGSTEAFFGQGTRLTVV.

CDR3 sequence (DNA): TGTGCCAGCAGCACCGGACAGTTAGTCCCGAACACCGGGGAGCTGTTTTTT. Amino acid sequence: CASSTGQLVPNTGELFF. This chain connects TRBV5-6 to TRBJ2-2; maybe TRBD1 (6 bases). CDR1 and CDR2 (germline): SGHDT, YYEEEE. The CDR3 runs 17 residues. V was trimmed by 4 bases and J by 0 bases, leaving 16 bases between them.

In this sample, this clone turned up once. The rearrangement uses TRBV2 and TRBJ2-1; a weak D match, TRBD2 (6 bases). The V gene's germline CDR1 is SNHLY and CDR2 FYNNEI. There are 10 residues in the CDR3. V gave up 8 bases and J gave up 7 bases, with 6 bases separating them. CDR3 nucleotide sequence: TGTGCCAGCGGAGGGAATGAGCAGTTCTTC. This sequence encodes CASGGNEQFF.

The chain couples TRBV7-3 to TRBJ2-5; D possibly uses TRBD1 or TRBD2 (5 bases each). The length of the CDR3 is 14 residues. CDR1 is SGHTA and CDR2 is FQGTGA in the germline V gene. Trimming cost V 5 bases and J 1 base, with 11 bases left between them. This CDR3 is CASSPGTAQETQYF. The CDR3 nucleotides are TGTGCCAGCAGCCCGGGGACGGCCCAAGAGACCCAGTACTTC.

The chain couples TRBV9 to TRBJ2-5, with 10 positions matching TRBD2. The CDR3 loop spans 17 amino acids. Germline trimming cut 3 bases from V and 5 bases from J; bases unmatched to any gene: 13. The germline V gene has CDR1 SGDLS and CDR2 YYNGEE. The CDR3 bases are TGTGCCAGCAGCGCCACGGGACTAGCGATGAGGGGGGAGACCCAGTACTTC. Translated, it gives CASSATGLAMRGETQYF.

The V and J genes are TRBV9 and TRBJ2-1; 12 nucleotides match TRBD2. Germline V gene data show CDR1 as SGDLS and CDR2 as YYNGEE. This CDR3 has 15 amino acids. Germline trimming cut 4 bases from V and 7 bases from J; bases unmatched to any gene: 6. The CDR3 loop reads CASSPSGGAKNEQFF. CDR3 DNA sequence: TGTGCCAGCAGCCCTAGCGGGGGGGCCAAGAATGAGCAGTTCTTC.

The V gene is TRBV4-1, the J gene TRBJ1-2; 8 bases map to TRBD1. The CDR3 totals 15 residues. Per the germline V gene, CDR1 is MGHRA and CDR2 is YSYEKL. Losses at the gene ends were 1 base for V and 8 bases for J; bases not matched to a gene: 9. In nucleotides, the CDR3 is TGCGCCAGCAGCCAAGCCGAGACAGGGGATTGGGGCTACACCTTC. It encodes CASSQAETGDWGYTF.

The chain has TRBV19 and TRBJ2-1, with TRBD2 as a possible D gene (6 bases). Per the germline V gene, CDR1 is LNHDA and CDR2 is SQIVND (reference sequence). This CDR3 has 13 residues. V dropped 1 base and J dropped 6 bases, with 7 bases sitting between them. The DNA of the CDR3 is TGTGCCAGTAGTATAGGCGGGGCCAATGAGCAGTTCTTC. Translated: CASSIGGANEQFF.